This T cell receptor (beta chain) originates from a study of blood T cells in healthy people across ages. A second PCR, run for roughly 7 to 11 cycles, used a sample-barcoded 5' primer plus a J-beta primer mix. TCRdb called the 5' RACE reads again in MiXCR, with one record for every CDR3 protein. The table records around 2 million distinct CDR3 sequences, around 40% of them present only once. This clonotype was observed a few times. Germline V lookup: CDR1 SGHRS, CDR2 YFSETQ. V gave up 4 bases and J gave up 1 base; unmatched junction bases: 4. The CDR3 runs 14 residues. This chain links TRBV5-1 with TRBJ1-1; 7 nucleotides line up with TRBD1. Material for sequencing was blood. The receptor was derived from a human donor in good health. The CDR3 is CASSVRDRNTEAFF. Written as DNA, the CDR3 is TGCGCCAGCAGCGTCCGGGACAGGAACACTGAAGCTTTCTTT.